These 5 T cell receptor beta chains originate from one sample sequenced in a study of blood T cell repertoires in COVID-19. The table came from immunoSEQ multiplex PCR; TCRdb's copy has only in-frame clones and leaves some out. The data hold a few hundred thousand clones, with more than 65% observed a single time. The sample comprised PBMCs or T cells enriched from blood (not recorded which). These receptor sequences come from a man between 45 and 60 years old who had recovered from COVID-19.

J is TRBJ2-1 and V is TRBV7-2; TRBD2 matches 15 bases. CDR3 length equals 16 residues. CDR1 is SGHTA and CDR2 is FQGNSA in the germline V gene. Trimming at V came to 5 bases and at J to 7 bases, leaving 6 bases not matched to a gene. The CDR3 DNA follows: TGTGCCAGCAGCCCCGGGACTAGCGGGAGGCGAAATGAGCAGTTCTTC. This translates into CASSPGTSGRRNEQFF.

This clone was detected only once. V and J are TRBV6-6 and TRBJ1-6; 7 nucleotides match TRBD1. The CDR3 spans 14 residues. Germline-derived CDR1 and CDR2 are MNHNY and SVGAGI (reference sequence). With V trimmed by 7 bases and J by 9 bases, 9 bases remained unmatched. The CDR3 DNA reads TGTGCCAGCACTCTCGACAGGGACCGTTCACCCCTCCACTTT. This gives the protein CASTLDRDRSPLHF.

This chain uses TRBV5-4 with TRBJ1-6, with 10 bases aligning to TRBD1. The V gene's germline CDR1 is SGHNT and CDR2 YYREEE (reference sequence). This CDR3 comprises 16 residues. V lost 3 bases to trimming and J lost 7 bases; unmatched junction nucleotides: 7. The CDR3 sequence is CASSSRQGAGNSPLHF. Here the CDR3 DNA reads TGTGCCAGCAGCTCACGACAGGGGGCAGGGAATTCACCCCTCCACTTT.

J is TRBJ2-5 and V is TRBV6-1; 7 bases map to TRBD1. CDR1 and CDR2 from the germline V gene are MNHNS and SASEGT. The CDR3 has 14 amino acids. Trimming at V came to 1 base and at J to 5 bases, leaving 4 bases not matched to a gene. The CDR3 sequence: CASSEEGALETQYF. The CDR3 region has the DNA TGTGCCAGCAGTGAAGAGGGGGCCCTGGAGACCCAGTACTTC.

V usage is TRBV19 and J usage is TRBJ2-7, with D unclear. V was shortened by 5 bases and J by 0 bases, with 11 bases between the two germline ends. CDR3 length: 14 residues. Germline V CDR1 and CDR2: LNHDA, SQIVND (reference sequence). In DNA form, the CDR3 reads TGTGCCAGTAGTCAGGTCGCCTCCTCCTACGAGCAGTACTTC. Translation gives CASSQVASSYEQYF. Looking up the rest from reference TRBV19 and TRBJ2-7 gives the full variable domain: DGGITQSPKYLFRKEGQNVTLSCEQNLNHDAMYWYRQDPGQGLRLIYYSQIVNDFQKGDIAEGYSVSREKKESFPLTVTSAQKNPTAFYLCASSQVASSYEQYFGPGTRLTVT.